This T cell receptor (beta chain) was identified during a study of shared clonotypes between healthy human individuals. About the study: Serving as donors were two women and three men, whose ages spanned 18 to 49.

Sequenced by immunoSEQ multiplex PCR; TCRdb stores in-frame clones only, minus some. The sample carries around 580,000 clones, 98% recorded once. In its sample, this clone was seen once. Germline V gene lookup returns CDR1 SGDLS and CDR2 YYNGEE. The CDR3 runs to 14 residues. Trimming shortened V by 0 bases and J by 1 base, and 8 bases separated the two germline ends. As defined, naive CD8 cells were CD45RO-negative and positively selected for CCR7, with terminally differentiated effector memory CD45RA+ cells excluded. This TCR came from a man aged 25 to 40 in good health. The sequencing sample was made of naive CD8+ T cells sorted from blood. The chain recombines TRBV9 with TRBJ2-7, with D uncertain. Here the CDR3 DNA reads TGTGCCAGCAGCGTAGGATCAGAATCCTACGAGCAGTACTTC. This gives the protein CASSVGSESYEQYF.